These T cell receptor beta chains were read from a single sample in a study of lymphopenia after photon versus proton radiotherapy. The data were produced by immunoSEQ multiplex PCR, yet TCRdb's version contains in-frame clones alone and is incomplete. The sample has around 160,000 clones, about 85% seen once; the top ten hold approximately 4.7%. Sequenced here: peripheral blood, sampled from a patient treated with photon-based radiotherapy. The receptor set was obtained from a man aged 50 to 60 with gastric cancer. Both conserved end residues are part of each CDR3. Each record gives: D gene, clone size, J gene, CDR3 length, V gene, CDR3 protein, CDR3 DNA. The D gene is left open where the match is weak. Rows may omit the clone size; those that give it use once, few, many or a size class.

TRBD2,.,TRBJ2-3,17,TRBV5-5,CASSLVVAREGRNTQYF,TGTGCCAGCAGCTTGGTCGTCGCGCGGGAGGGCCGCAATACGCAGTATTTT
.,.,TRBJ2-7,14,TRBV2,CASSEQGKGYEQYF,TGTGCCAGCAGTGAACAGGGGAAAGGGTACGAGCAGTACTTC
TRBD1,.,TRBJ1-2,14,TRBV13,CASSLTGTGGGYTF,TGTGCCAGCAGCCTGACCGGGACAGGGGGTGGCTACACCTTC
.,.,TRBJ2-7,14,TRBV15,CATSSPGRSYEQYF,TGTGCCACCAGCAGTCCAGGGAGGTCCTACGAGCAGTACTTC
TRBD1,.,TRBJ2-7,14,TRBV2,CASGGQLSSYEQYF,TGTGCCAGCGGGGGACAGTTGAGCTCCTACGAGCAGTACTTC
TRBD2,.,TRBJ2-2,17,TRBV7-9,CASSSGTSGSGTGELFF,TGTGCCAGCAGCTCAGGGACTAGCGGGAGTGGGACCGGGGAGCTGTTTTTT
.,.,TRBJ2-7,14,TRBV7-2,CASSYRHGTYEQYF,TGTGCCAGCAGCTACCGACACGGAACCTACGAGCAGTACTTC
TRBD1,.,TRBJ1-4,15,TRBV7-6,CASSKTGAANEKLFF,TGTGCCAGCAGCAAAACAGGGGCGGCTAATGAAAAACTGTTTTTT
.,.,TRBJ2-7,12,TRBV29-1,CSVRASSYEQYF,TGCAGCGTTCGCGCGAGCTCCTACGAGCAGTACTTC
.,.,TRBJ1-2,14,TRBV10-3,CAISDLEGYYGYTF,TGTGCCATCAGTGATTTGGAGGGTTACTATGGCTACACCTTC
.,.,TRBJ2-5,13,TRBV7-3,CASSLSPGETQYF,TGTGCCAGCAGCTTATCACCCGGAGAGACCCAGTACTTC
.,few,TRBJ2-1,17,TRBV28,CASNTPRGFNVGDEQFF,TGTGCCAGCAATACCCCTCGCGGGTTCAACGTCGGGGATGAGCAGTTCTTC
.,once,TRBJ2-7,11,TRBV5-3,CARSFFDEQYF,TGTGCCAGAAGCTTTTTCGACGAGCAGTACTTC
.,.,TRBJ2-1,14,TRBV7-9,CASSLAVGHNEQFF,TGTGCCAGCAGCTTAGCCGTAGGGCACAATGAGCAGTTCTTC
.,.,TRBJ2-7,14,TRBV27,CASSIYDGAYEQYF,TGTGCCAGCAGCATCTACGACGGGGCCTACGAGCAGTACTTC
.,.,TRBJ1-1,14,TRBV9,CASSVAGSNTEAFF,TGTGCCAGCAGCGTAGCCGGATCGAACACTGAAGCTTTCTTT
.,once,TRBJ2-7,14,TRBV29-1,CSVETPGTSYEQYF,TGCAGCGTTGAAACCCCCGGGACCAGCTACGAGCAGTACTTC
TRBD1,.,TRBJ1-2,14,TRBV18,CASSISRDSYGYTF,TGTGCCAGCTCAATTTCCCGGGACAGCTATGGCTACACCTTC
.,.,TRBJ1-5,14,TRBV7-9,CASSLDSFNQPQHF,TGTGCCAGCAGCTTGGACAGCTTCAATCAGCCCCAGCATTTT